This is a list of T cell receptor beta chains from one sample in a study of PD-1 blockade in mismatch repair-deficient tumors. Assay: immunoSEQ multiplex PCR; the TCRdb copy retains only in-frame clones and omits some. The sample has about 130,000 clones; about nine tenths are singletons. The sample here was peripheral blood, taken 72 weeks after starting pembrolizumab. The source is an adult with mismatch repair-deficient cancer. The CDR3 runs from the conserved cysteine through the conserved F or W. The D gene is left open where the match is weak. The listing skips clone size in some rows; elsewhere it reads once, few, many or a size class.

clone_size	v_call	d_call	j_call	cdr3_aa	cdr3_nt
.	TRBV6-5	TRBD2	TRBJ2-3	CASSYDGRTDTQYF	TGTGCCAGCAGTTACGACGGGAGGACAGATACGCAGTATTTT
.	TRBV28	.	TRBJ2-7	CASRGDRWYEQYF	TGTGCCAGCAGGGGAGACAGATGGTACGAGCAGTACTTC
.	TRBV5-6	TRBD2	TRBJ2-7	CASSSLRTSGIYEQYF	TGTGCCAGCAGTTCCCTCCGGACTAGCGGGATATACGAGCAGTACTTC
.	TRBV5-4	TRBD1	TRBJ2-5	CASSLVGTGEETQYF	TGTGCCAGCAGCTTGGTCGGGACAGGGGAAGAGACCCAGTACTTC
.	TRBV6-1	.	TRBJ2-2	CASQRIGELFF	TGTGCCAGCCAACGAATCGGGGAGCTGTTTTTT
.	TRBV2	.	TRBJ1-5	CASRLGQSNQPQHF	TGTGCCAGCAGACTAGGACAGAGCAATCAGCCCCAGCATTTT
.	TRBV4-3	TRBD2	TRBJ2-7	CASSHGGRRYEQYF	TGCGCCAGCAGCCACGGCGGGAGAAGATACGAGCAGTACTTC
.	TRBV28	.	TRBJ2-7	CSIAGQGGHEQYF	TGTTCCATAGCTGGCCAGGGCGGTCACGAGCAGTACTTC
once	TRBV11-2	TRBD2	TRBJ2-7	CASSLRAEPGGEQYF	TGTGCCAGCAGCTTAAGAGCGGAGCCGGGAGGCGAGCAGTACTTC
once	TRBV7-2	TRBD1	TRBJ2-1	CASSFRDRKYNEQFF	TGTGCCAGCAGCTTCCGGGACAGGAAATACAATGAGCAGTTCTTC
.	TRBV4-1	.	TRBJ1-5	CASSQGPLGEGGQPQHF	TGCGCCAGCAGCCAGGGGCCTCTGGGGGAGGGGGGGCAGCCCCAGCATTTT
.	TRBV2	TRBD1	TRBJ2-7	CASRETGAASYEQYF	TGTGCCAGCAGGGAGACAGGGGCAGCCTCCTACGAGCAGTACTTC
.	TRBV10-2	TRBD1	TRBJ1-4	CASSEWGQTRNEKLFF	TGCGCCAGCAGTGAGTGGGGACAGACGCGTAATGAAAAACTGTTTTTT
.	TRBV6-6	TRBD2	TRBJ2-1	CASRTSGNNEQFF	TGTGCCAGCCGGACTAGCGGCAACAATGAGCAGTTCTTC
.	TRBV10-3	.	TRBJ1-1	CAISGGGIGAFF	TGTGCCATCAGCGGGGGTGGAATAGGAGCTTTCTTT
.	TRBV7-2	TRBD1	TRBJ2-1	CASSLAHRGSDEQFF	TGTGCCAGCAGCTTAGCGCACAGGGGGTCCGATGAGCAGTTCTTC
.	TRBV5-5	.	TRBJ2-3	CASSLVGRATDTQYF	TGTGCCAGCAGCTTGGTTGGCAGGGCCACAGATACGCAGTATTTT
once	TRBV11-2	.	TRBJ2-1	CASSLDPSGYNEQFF	TGTGCCAGCAGCTTAGATCCGTCAGGTTACAATGAGCAGTTCTTC
.	TRBV27	.	TRBJ2-7	CASSLSGTTYEQYF	TGTGCCAGCAGTTTATCAGGCACAACCTACGAGCAGTACTTC
.	TRBV27	TRBD1	TRBJ2-2	CASSPDRAWHTGELFF	TGTGCCAGCAGCCCAGACAGGGCATGGCACACCGGGGAGCTGTTTTTT
.	TRBV2	TRBD1	TRBJ1-4	CASSDMETGEREKLFF	TGTGCCAGCAGTGACATGGAGACAGGGGAGAGAGAAAAACTGTTTTTT
.	TRBV11-2	.	TRBJ2-1	CASTLIRDSRYNEQFF	TGTGCCAGCACCTTGATCCGGGACTCTCGCTACAATGAGCAGTTCTTC
.	TRBV9	TRBD1	TRBJ2-3	CASSVAPWTGAPTDTQYF	TGTGCCAGCAGCGTAGCCCCTTGGACAGGGGCCCCCACAGATACGCAGTATTTT
.	TRBV10-2	.	TRBJ2-3	CASSDMDTTDTQYF	TGCGCCAGCAGTGATATGGACACCACAGATACGCAGTATTTT
.	TRBV5-6	.	TRBJ2-5	CASSYPTDGQETQYF	TGTGCCAGCAGCTACCCGACCGATGGGCAAGAGACCCAGTACTTC
few	TRBV6-5	.	TRBJ2-3	CASSYRSGTDTQYF	TGTGCCAGCAGTTACAGGTCAGGCACAGATACGCAGTATTTT
few	TRBV10-1	TRBD1	TRBJ1-1	CASRTGLNTEAFF	TGCGCCAGCCGGACAGGGTTGAACACTGAAGCTTTCTTT
.	TRBV27	.	TRBJ2-3	CASSLSPGRYTDTQYF	TGTGCCAGCAGTTTATCACCGGGGCGGTACACAGATACGCAGTATTTT
.	TRBV29-1	.	TRBJ2-7	CSAQAESSYEQYF	TGCAGCGCCCAAGCGGAGAGCTCCTACGAGCAGTACTTC
.	TRBV5-1	.	TRBJ2-2	CASSVAGTNTGELFF	TGCGCCAGCAGCGTGGCAGGGACGAACACCGGGGAGCTGTTTTTT
.	TRBV5-1	TRBD1	TRBJ2-1	CASSLGAGGYNEQFF	TGCGCCAGCAGCTTAGGAGCAGGGGGTTACAATGAGCAGTTCTTC
.	TRBV11-3	.	TRBJ2-7	CASSLDLARPYEQYF	TGTGCCAGCAGCTTAGACCTAGCGCGCCCCTACGAGCAGTACTTC
.	TRBV7-9	.	TRBJ2-5	CASSLDVDSMRETQYF	TGTGCCAGCAGCTTAGACGTTGACTCCATGCGGGAGACCCAGTACTTC
.	TRBV20-1	.	TRBJ2-5	CSARVGQTQYF	TGCAGTGCTAGAGTAGGGCAGACCCAGTACTTC
.	TRBV21-1	.	TRBJ1-4	CASSRLRGVFEKLFF	TGTGCCAGCAGCAGACTTCGGGGCGTGTTTGAAAAACTGTTTTTT
.	TRBV19	TRBD2	TRBJ2-7	CASSPTQRTSGTPGEQYF	TGTGCCAGTAGTCCAACTCAACGGACTAGCGGAACCCCTGGGGAGCAGTACTTC
.	TRBV2	.	TRBJ2-5	CASTTLGRDEQYF	TGTGCCAGTACGACCCTGGGTAGGGATGAGCAGTACTTC
.	TRBV4-3	.	TRBJ2-7	CASSQVTGSVGYEQYF	TGCGCCAGCAGCCAAGTTACCGGGAGTGTCGGATACGAGCAGTACTTC
.	TRBV19	.	TRBJ2-2	CASSMGSPNTGELFF	TGTGCCAGTAGTATGGGCAGCCCTAACACCGGGGAGCTGTTTTTT
.	TRBV27	TRBD1	TRBJ2-7	CASSFTGGGYEQYF	TGTGCCAGCAGTTTCACAGGGGGCGGCTACGAGCAGTACTTC
.	TRBV6-5	.	TRBJ2-2	CASSLYVDRELFF	TGTGCCAGCAGTCTTTACGTGGACCGGGAGCTGTTTTTT
.	TRBV2	.	TRBJ1-5	CASSELTWLGNQPQHF	TGTGCCAGCAGTGAATTAACCTGGCTGGGCAATCAGCCCCAGCATTTT
once	TRBV20-1	.	TRBJ2-4	CSAGGENQYF	TGCAGTGCCGGGGGAGAGAATCAGTACTTC
.	TRBV29-1	TRBD1	TRBJ2-2	CSAGLGTGVSGELFF	TGCAGCGCCGGCCTCGGGACAGGGGTATCCGGGGAGCTGTTTTTT
.	TRBV7-9	.	TRBJ1-4	CASRDTHSTNEKLFF	TGTGCCAGCAGGGACACCCATTCGACTAATGAAAAACTGTTTTTT
.	TRBV11-3	TRBD2	TRBJ2-1	CASSQTSGPLNEQFF	TGTGCCAGCAGCCAGACTAGCGGACCTCTCAATGAGCAGTTCTTC
.	TRBV6-6	TRBD1	TRBJ2-7	CASSYSSGQAFYEQYF	TGTGCCAGCAGTTACTCCTCGGGACAGGCATTCTACGAGCAGTACTTC
.	TRBV9	TRBD2	TRBJ2-1	CASSVPSGSAYNEQFF	TGTGCCAGCAGCGTCCCCAGCGGGAGCGCGTACAATGAGCAGTTCTTC
.	TRBV2	.	TRBJ2-1	CASKGVIEQFF	TGTGCCAGCAAGGGGGTAATTGAGCAGTTCTTC
once	TRBV28	.	TRBJ2-1	CASSLGGEQFF	TGTGCCAGCAGTTTAGGAGGTGAGCAGTTCTTC
.	TRBV2	.	TRBJ1-2	CASSEFTEGSYGYTF	TGTGCCAGCAGCGAATTCACAGAGGGTTCCTATGGCTACACCTTC
.	TRBV10-3	TRBD1	TRBJ1-5	CATMGTGGVQPQHF	TGTGCCACCATGGGGACAGGGGGCGTTCAGCCCCAGCATTTT
.	TRBV10-3	TRBD2	TRBJ2-3	CATKKTSGIGTDTQYF	TGTGCCACAAAGAAGACTAGCGGAATTGGCACAGATACGCAGTATTTT
.	TRBV21-1	.	TRBJ2-7	CASSKRSPRSRVRVEEQYF	TGTGCCAGCAGCAAAAGATCCCCCAGATCGCGGGTCCGGGTTGAGGAGCAGTACTTC
once	TRBV7-8	TRBD2	TRBJ2-3	CASSLLSVSSGSWRTDTQYF	TGTGCCAGCAGCTTATTGTCCGTGTCTAGCGGGAGCTGGCGCACAGATACGCAGTATTTT
.	TRBV9	TRBD2	TRBJ2-1	CASSVRGRAGDEQFF	TGTGCCAGCAGCGTTCGAGGGAGGGCCGGCGATGAGCAGTTCTTC
.	TRBV7-9	TRBD2	TRBJ2-4	CASSLDRLAGHNIQYF	TGTGCCAGCAGCTTAGATCGTCTAGCGGGACATAACATTCAGTACTTC
medium-sized	TRBV5-1	TRBD1	TRBJ2-1	CASSLATGVEQFF	TGCGCCAGCAGCTTGGCTACAGGGGTTGAGCAGTTCTTC
.	TRBV30	TRBD1	TRBJ1-1	CAWSYRGTEAFF	TGTGCCTGGAGTTACAGGGGGACTGAAGCTTTCTTT